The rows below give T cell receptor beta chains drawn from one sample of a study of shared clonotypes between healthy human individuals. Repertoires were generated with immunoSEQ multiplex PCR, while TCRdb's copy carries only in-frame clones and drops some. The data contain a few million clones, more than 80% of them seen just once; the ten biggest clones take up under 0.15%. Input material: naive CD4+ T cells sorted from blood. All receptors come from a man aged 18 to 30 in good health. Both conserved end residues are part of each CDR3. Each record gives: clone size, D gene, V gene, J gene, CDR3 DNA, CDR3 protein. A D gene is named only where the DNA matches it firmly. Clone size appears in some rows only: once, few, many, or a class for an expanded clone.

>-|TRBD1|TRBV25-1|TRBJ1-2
TGTGCCAGCAGTGCGCGGGACAGGGGCGGCTACACCTTC
CASSARDRGGYTF
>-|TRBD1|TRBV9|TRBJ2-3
TGTGCCAGCAAGAGACAGGGTGAATATACGCAGTATTTT
CASKRQGEYTQYF
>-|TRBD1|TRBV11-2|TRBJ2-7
TGTGCCAGCAGCTCCACCTTCCGGGACAGGGGGCGGCTCTACGAGCAGTACTTC
CASSSTFRDRGRLYEQYF
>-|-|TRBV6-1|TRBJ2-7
TGTGCCAGCACCACCGGGCCTTCGCGCTACGAGCAGTACTTC
CASTTGPSRYEQYF
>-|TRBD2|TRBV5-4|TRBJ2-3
TGTGCCAGCAGCTTTATGAGCGGGGCCAGCACAGATACGCAGTATTTT
CASSFMSGASTDTQYF
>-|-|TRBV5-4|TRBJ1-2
TGTGCCAGCAGCGAGGACGGGAATTATGGCTACACCTTC
CASSEDGNYGYTF
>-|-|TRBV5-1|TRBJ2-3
TGCGCCAGCAGCTTGTCAGATACAGATACGCAGTATTTT
CASSLSDTDTQYF
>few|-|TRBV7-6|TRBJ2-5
TGTGCCAGCAGCCCAACCGGGGAGACCCAGTACTTC
CASSPTGETQYF
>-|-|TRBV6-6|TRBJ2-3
TGTGCCAGCAGTTACCCCGGACGCACAGATACGCAGTATTTT
CASSYPGRTDTQYF
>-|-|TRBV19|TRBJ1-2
TGTGCCAGTAGTGAGATCCCCCGGGCGGGGGTCGCCTACACCTTC
CASSEIPRAGVAYTF
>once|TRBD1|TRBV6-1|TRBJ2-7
TGTGCCAGCAGTACCACCGGGACAGCACCGGTGCAGTACTTC
CASSTTGTAPVQYF
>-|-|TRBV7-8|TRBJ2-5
TGTGCCAGCAGCCCCATGGGCGGGGCGGGAGAGACCCAGTACTTC
CASSPMGGAGETQYF